One and the same sample provided the 26 T cell receptor beta chains below, sequenced in a study of blood T cells in healthy people across ages. Alongside a J-beta primer mix, a sample-barcoded 5' primer served in a second PCR lasting 7 to 11 cycles. TCRdb itself ran the 5' RACE reads through MiXCR, one entry per CDR3 protein. The sample comprises roughly 1,500,000 distinct CDR3 sequences, roughly 32% of which are singletons, and about 11% rests with the top ten. The source material was blood. The origin of the receptors is a woman in her twenties or thirties in good health.

Details on this clonotype: A much larger clone is a single base away; this may be a read error. The chain recombines TRBV4-2 with TRBJ2-3; 10 positions agree with TRBD2. The CDR3 loop spans 13 amino acids. The J segment lost 8 bases and the V segment lost 6 bases, leaving 5 bases of the junction unmatched. CDR1 and CDR2 from the germline V gene are LGHNA and YNFKEQ. The CDR3 loop is CASRLAGVGTQYF. The CDR3 DNA reads TGTGCCAGCAGGCTAGCGGGAGTAGGTACGCAGTATTTT.

This clonotype has a handful of counts. The rearrangement joins TRBV9 to TRBJ2-7, with D unresolved. This CDR3 region has 15 residues. V dropped 6 bases and J dropped 0 bases, with 16 bases sitting between them. Germline V gene sequence: CDR1 SGDLS, CDR2 YYNGEE. The CDR3 region has the DNA TGTGCCAGCACCCTGACGGACGGGCCCTCCTACGAGCAGTACTTC. Translation gives CASTLTDGPSYEQYF. Based on the CDR3 plus reference TRBV9 and TRBJ2-7, the full variable domain is DSGVTQTPKHLITATGQRVTLRCSPRSGDLSVYWYQQSLDQGLQFLIQYYNGEERAKGNILERFSAQQFPDLHSELNLSSLELGDSALYFCASTLTDGPSYEQYFGPGTRLTVT.

With respect to this clonotype: Since the CDR3 does not end with the conserved phenylalanine or tryptophan, this likely comes from a read error. V usage is TRBV27 and J usage is TRBJ1-4; a weak D match, TRBD1 (6 bases). The CDR3 runs 16 residues. V was cut by 5 bases and J by 4 bases, with 17 bases left in between. Germline V lookup: CDR1 MNHEY, CDR2 SMNVEV (reference sequence). The CDR3 region has the DNA TGTGCCAGCAGTCCCAGAACAGGGCTTTTTAATGAAAAACTGTTTTGT. This gives the protein CASSPRTGLFNEKLFC.

This chain links TRBV6-7 with TRBJ2-3; perhaps D is TRBD1 or TRBD2 (5 bases each). TRBV6-7 qualifies as an ORF whose function is uncertain. The CDR3 extends over 17 amino acids. Trimming shortened V by 2 bases and J by 6 bases, and 21 bases separated the two germline ends. In DNA form, the CDR3 reads TGTGCCAGCAGTTACCCCCGGGCAGGGAGTGATTTGGATACGCAGTATTTT. Translating it yields CASSYPRAGSDLDTQYF.

In its sample, this clonotype was seen once. The J gene is TRBJ1-1, the V gene TRBV20-1; possibly TRBD1 for D (5 bases). Per germline, CDR1 DFQATT and CDR2 SNEGSKA (reference sequence). This CDR3 is 15 amino acids long. Trimming took off 7 bases at V and 4 bases at J, with 22 bases between the two ends. CDR3 in amino acids: CSDDFTDWGGTEAFF. CDR3 DNA sequence: TGCAGTGACGATTTTACAGATTGGGGGGGCACTGAAGCTTTCTTT.

Details on this clonotype: A much larger clonotype is one base distant, so this may be a read error. The chain uses TRBV5-1 and TRBJ2-3; 9 nucleotides match TRBD1. Trimming at V came to 4 bases and at J to 5 bases, leaving 11 bases not matched to a gene. The CDR3 consists of 16 residues. Germline loops: CDR1 SGHRS, CDR2 YFSETQ. CDR3 bases: TGCGCCAGCAGCACCCAACAGGGGGCGCGTGGAGATACGCAGTATTTT. Protein sequence: CASSTQQGARGDTQYF. The complete variable domain, with remaining parts taken from reference TRBV5-1 and TRBJ2-3, reads KAGVTQTPRYLIKTRGQQVTLSCSPISGHRSVSWYQQTPGQGLQFLFEYFSETQRNKGNFPGRFSGRQFSNSRSEMNVSTLELGDSALYLCASSTQQGARGDTQYFGPGTRLTVL.

This clonotype has just a few counts. The chain uses TRBV6-2 or TRBV6-3 and TRBJ2-3; D remains ambiguous. The germline V and J ends were trimmed by 7 bases and 4 bases, with 3 bases remaining between them. The CDR3 runs 10 residues. CDR1 and CDR2 (germline): MNHEY, SVGEGT. CDR3 loop: CASKADTQYF. In DNA form, the CDR3 reads TGTGCCAGCAAGGCAGATACGCAGTATTTT.

This clonotype has a count of ten or more. The CDR3 sequence: CATSRDQGTLDTQYF. The CDR3 region has the DNA TGTGCCACCAGCAGAGATCAGGGAACCCTCGATACGCAGTATTTT. This rearrangement joins TRBV15 to TRBJ2-3; a weak D match, TRBD1 (5 bases). The CDR3 is 15 residues long. The germline CDR1 and CDR2 sequences are LNHNV and YYDKDF (reference sequence). Deletions cut 0 bases from V and 6 bases from J, with 13 bases between. The whole variable domain, filled in from reference TRBV15 and TRBJ2-3, reads DAMVIQNPRYQVTQFGKPVTLSCSQTLNHNVMYWYQQKSSQAPKLLFHYYDKDFNNEADTPDNFQSRRPNTSFCFLDIRSPGLGDTAMYLCATSRDQGTLDTQYFGPGTRLTVL.

Only a few counts were recorded for this clonotype. The J gene is TRBJ1-1, the V gene TRBV27; no definite D call. CDR1 is MNHEY and CDR2 is SMNVEV in the germline V gene (reference sequence). The CDR3 covers 14 residues. V was trimmed by 9 bases and J by 0 bases, leaving 14 bases between them. The CDR3, as DNA: TGTGCCAGTACCTCGGGCCTGATGAACACTGAAGCTTTCTTT. Translation: CASTSGLMNTEAFF.

Regarding this clonotype: Mismatch with germline at one junction end may stem from a read error. The J gene is TRBJ2-6, the V gene TRBV19, with D tentatively TRBD2 (5 bases). CDR3 length: 20 residues. The germline V gene encodes CDR1 LNHDA and CDR2 SQIVND (reference sequence). The CDR3 protein is CASSIDWSRTDLGGANVPTF. DNA for the CDR3: TGTGCCAGTAGTATAGATTGGTCCAGGACCGACTTAGGAGGAGCCAACGTCCCGACTTTC.

A word on this clonotype: Germline and junction disagree at one end, which may indicate a read error. The genes are TRBV29-1 and TRBJ1-4; no firm D call. The CDR3 extends over 12 amino acids. Germline CDR1 is SQVTM and CDR2 is ANQGSEA. The CDR3 region is CSAGSLVEKRFF. CDR3 DNA: TGCAGCGCCGGCTCTTTGGTTGAAAAACGGTTTTTT.

This clonotype has only one observation. V usage is TRBV20-1 and J usage is TRBJ1-5, with D possibly being TRBD1 (6 bases). The CDR3 has 13 amino acids. V lost 4 bases and J 4 bases, leaving 11 bases between the germline ends. CDR1 DFQATT and CDR2 SNEGSKA come from the germline V gene (reference sequence). The CDR3 spells CSAIWGLNQPQHF. CDR3 nucleotides: TGCAGTGCTATTTGGGGGCTGAATCAGCCCCAGCATTTT.

The chain joins TRBV10-1 to TRBJ2-7; the D call may be TRBD1 or TRBD2 (5 bases each). The V gene lost 0 bases and the J gene lost 3 bases, with 12 bases spanning the gap. Germline V CDR1 and CDR2: WNHNN, SYGVQD (reference sequence). The CDR3 covers 15 residues. CDR3 bases: TGCGCCAGCAGTGAGTCTGGGACGACCGTCTACGAGCAGTACTTC. Translating it yields CASSESGTTVYEQYF.

J is TRBJ2-1 and V is TRBV30, with D perhaps TRBD1 (6 bases). Germline V gene data show CDR1 as GTSNPN and CDR2 as SVGIG (reference sequence). There are 15 residues in the CDR3. Deletions cut 2 bases from V and 9 bases from J, with 20 bases between. CDR3 sequence (DNA): TGTGCCTGGAGTCCTCAGGTACAGGGCCCGCGTGAGCAGTTCTTC. Translation gives CAWSPQVQGPREQFF.

The rearrangement uses TRBV10-3 and TRBJ2-7, with D possibly being TRBD2 (6 bases). Deletions cut 10 bases from V and 2 bases from J, with 21 bases between. This CDR3 contains 15 residues. Per germline, CDR1 ENHRY and CDR2 SYGVKD. The CDR3 is CATGPHGPGAYEQYF. DNA for the CDR3: TGTGCCACCGGGCCCCATGGGCCGGGGGCCTACGAGCAGTACTTC.

Ten or more counts support this clonotype. The chain carries TRBV20-1 and TRBJ1-2, with no clear D. Looked up from germline, CDR1 is DFQATT and CDR2 is SNEGSKA (reference sequence). This CDR3 has 13 residues. V lost 6 bases and J lost 8, with 19 bases in between. Here the CDR3 DNA reads TGCAGTGCCCCCCTCGGAATGAGTAAAGGCTACACCTTC. Translating it yields CSAPLGMSKGYTF.

This clonotype was counted a few times. The chain combines TRBV20-1 with TRBJ2-3; 9 nucleotides match TRBD2. J lost 4 bases, V lost 1 base, and 6 bases had no gene match. This CDR3 is 15 amino acids long. Germline V gives CDR1 DFQATT, CDR2 SNEGSKA (reference sequence). The CDR3, as DNA: TGCAGTGCTAGAGTAGGGGCGGGGGGGCCAGATACGCAGTATTTT. Translation gives CSARVGAGGPDTQYF.

V usage is TRBV7-9 and J usage is TRBJ1-2; no clear D. The CDR3 totals 13 residues. From germline, CDR1 is SEHNR and CDR2 FQNEAQ (reference sequence). V was shortened by 6 bases and J by 4 bases, with 12 bases between the two germline ends. CDR3 nucleotides: TGTGCCAGCAGACTTGACACAACCTATGGCTACACCTTC. This gives the protein CASRLDTTYGYTF.

V and J are TRBV12-3 or TRBV12-4 and TRBJ2-1, with TRBD2 matching over 7 bases. The CDR3 runs 15 residues. J lost 6 bases, V lost 2 bases, and 7 bases had no gene match. The CDR3 coding sequence is TGTGCCAGCAGTTTAAGGGGCGGGGGATTCAATGAGCAGTTCTTC. Translation: CASSLRGGGFNEQFF.

The V gene is TRBV5-5, the J gene TRBJ2-5; D gene ambiguous. The CDR3 runs to 15 residues. CDR1 is SGHKS and CDR2 is YYEKEE in the germline V gene (reference sequence). V was shortened by 4 bases and J by 0 bases, with 13 bases between the two germline ends. CDR3 sequence reads: CASSVGTVHQETQYF. Written as DNA, the CDR3 is TGTGCCAGCAGCGTCGGAACTGTCCACCAAGAGACCCAGTACTTC.

This clonotype was seen only a few times. The chain combines TRBV20-1 with TRBJ1-2; 9 bases line up with TRBD1. Unmatched junction bases numbered 6, after V lost 3 bases and J lost 7 bases. Germline CDR1 reads DFQATT; CDR2 reads SNEGSKA (reference sequence). The CDR3 sequence is 13 residues long. The CDR3 DNA reads as TGCAGTGCTAGCCCGACAGGGGGGGGTGGCTACACCTTC. Amino acid sequence: CSASPTGGGGYTF.

This sequence joins TRBV20-1 and TRBJ2-1; 10 nucleotides match TRBD2. This CDR3 is built from 16 residues. V lost 3 bases to trimming and J lost 0 bases; unmatched junction nucleotides: 5. Germline CDR1 is DFQATT and CDR2 is SNEGSKA (reference sequence). The CDR3 DNA follows: TGCAGTGCTAGGGCTAGCGGGGGACTCTCCTACAATGAGCAGTTCTTC. Translating gives CSARASGGLSYNEQFF.

The gene calls are TRBV28 and TRBJ2-7; D gene ambiguous. Germline V lookup: CDR1 MDHEN, CDR2 SYDVKM. The CDR3 has 14 amino acids. V dropped 7 bases and J dropped 2 bases, with 15 bases sitting between them. The CDR3 sequence: CASNTRTATYEQYF. In nucleotides, the CDR3 is TGTGCCAGCAACACGCGGACCGCAACCTACGAGCAGTACTTC.

CDR3 sequence: CASSPGPSGGELFF. The CDR3 DNA reads TGTGCCAGCAGTCCTGGCCCGAGCGGGGGGGAGCTGTTTTTT. The V and J genes are TRBV27 and TRBJ2-2, with D possibly being TRBD2 (6 bases). CDR1 MNHEY and CDR2 SMNVEV come from the germline V gene (reference sequence). The V end was cut by 5 bases, the J end by 8 bases, with 15 bases between. The CDR3 has 14 residues.

Details on this clonotype: The junction departs from germline at one end; a sequencing error may be responsible. The genes are TRBV5-5 and TRBJ1-1; no firm D call. CDR3 length: 13 amino acids. CDR1 and CDR2 from the germline V gene are SGHKS and YYEKEE (reference sequence). In nucleotides, the CDR3 is TGTGCCAGCGGCTTGGATTGGAACACTGAAGCTTTCTTT. It specifies CASGLDWNTEAFF.

This clonotype was seen a handful of times. This rearrangement joins TRBV7-8 to TRBJ2-5; D gene uncertain. The CDR3 totals 11 residues. V lost 10 bases and J lost 5, with 11 bases in between. The V gene's germline CDR1 is SGHVS and CDR2 FQNEAQ. The CDR3 is CATRSLETQYF. The DNA for the CDR3 is TGTGCCACCCGCTCGCTGGAGACCCAGTACTTC.